Listed below are T cell receptor beta chains from one sample, sequenced in a study of blood T cell repertoires in COVID-19. Some clones are missing from TCRdb's copy, which holds only in-frame ones; the method was immunoSEQ multiplex PCR. This table has some 200,000 clones, around 86% appearing once. Sequencing was done on a sample of PBMCs or T cells enriched from blood (not recorded which). The receptors come from a man aged 30-40 years in a cohort exposed to, infected with or recovered from COVID-19 (not recorded which). Both conserved end residues are part of each CDR3. Fields, in order: J gene, V gene, D gene, clone size, CDR3 length, CDR3 DNA, CDR3 protein. The D gene is left open where the match is weak. Rows give clone size only sometimes, using once, few, many, or a class for an expanded clone.

TRBJ2-3,TRBV24-1,TRBD1,-,13,TGTGCCACCGGGACAGGGGGTCCAGATACGCAGTATTTT,CATGTGGPDTQYF
TRBJ2-2,TRBV9,TRBD2,-,17,TGTGCCAGCAGCGACCAGTTATCGGCGGGAGCTACCGGGGAGCTGTTTTTT,CASSDQLSAGATGELFF
TRBJ2-2,TRBV12-3/TRBV12-4,-,-,10,TGTGCCACGAGCACCGGGGAGCTGTTTTTT,CATSTGELFF
TRBJ2-7,TRBV7-2,-,-,14,TGTGCCAGCAGCTTAGGCCTCCGGGGCTACGAGCAGTACTTC,CASSLGLRGYEQYF
TRBJ2-5,TRBV24-1,-,-,14,TGTGCCACCAGTGATAGGACAGTTCAAGAGACCCAGTACTTC,CATSDRTVQETQYF
TRBJ1-5,TRBV27,-,-,14,TGTGCCAGCAGTCGTGCAGGGGACCATCAGCCCCAGCATTTT,CASSRAGDHQPQHF
TRBJ1-3,TRBV9,-,-,14,TGTGCCAGCAGCGTAGAGACAGGTGGAAACACCATATATTTT,CASSVETGGNTIYF
TRBJ2-7,TRBV6-5,-,-,15,TGTGCCAGCAGTAGTCCAGGTGACGCCCCTTTCGAGCAGTACTTC,CASSSPGDAPFEQYF
TRBJ2-7,TRBV27,-,-,14,TGTGCCAGCAGGCGACAGGTGGACCCCTACGAGCAGTACTTC,CASRRQVDPYEQYF
TRBJ2-1,TRBV28,TRBD2,-,21,TGTGCCAGCAGTTTATACTCCCGGGCTAGCGGGACCACCCTAATTTGGAATGAGCAGTTCTTC,CASSLYSRASGTTLIWNEQFF
TRBJ1-3,TRBV4-1,-,-,18,TGCGCCAGCAGCCAAGATCACGGTTCAGGAGGAGCTGGAAACACCATATATTTT,CASSQDHGSGGAGNTIYF
TRBJ2-2,TRBV19,-,-,17,TGTGCCAGTAGTATCTGGGGCCTAGGTGCTAACACCGGGGAGCTGTTTTTT,CASSIWGLGANTGELFF
TRBJ1-2,TRBV6-6,-,-,13,TGTGCCAGCAGTTACAACAGTCAGGGGGGCTACACCTTC,CASSYNSQGGYTF
TRBJ2-5,TRBV28,-,-,12,TGTGCCAGCAGTTTTATAGCAGAGACCCAGTACTTC,CASSFIAETQYF
TRBJ2-2,TRBV25-1,TRBD2,-,16,TGTGCCAGCAGTGACAGTCTAGCGGGTAGCACCGGGGAGCTGTTTTTT,CASSDSLAGSTGELFF
TRBJ2-7,TRBV6-5,TRBD2,few,16,TGTGCCAGCAGTTACTCTCGTAGCGGGACCCAGTACGAGCAGTACTTC,CASSYSRSGTQYEQYF
TRBJ2-5,TRBV5-1,TRBD2,few,14,TGCGCCAGGCGACTAGCGAACCACCAAGAGACCCAGTACTTC,CARRLANHQETQYF
TRBJ2-1,TRBV7-2,TRBD2,-,17,TGTGCCAGCAGCGGGACTAGCGGGAGATATTCCTACAATGAGCAGTTCTTC,CASSGTSGRYSYNEQFF
TRBJ1-5,TRBV3-1/TRBV3-2,TRBD1,-,17,TGTGCCAGCAGCCACAGAACAGGGGCTGGGAGCAATCAGCCCCAGCATTTT,CASSHRTGAGSNQPQHF
TRBJ1-1,TRBV6-5,-,-,14,TGTGCCAGCAGTTACGGGACACTGAACACTGAAGCTTTCTTT,CASSYGTLNTEAFF
TRBJ2-3,TRBV9,TRBD2,-,16,TGTGCCAGCAGAGGGACTAGCGGGAGGGGCACAGATACGCAGTATTTT,CASRGTSGRGTDTQYF
TRBJ1-1,TRBV7-9,TRBD1,-,16,TGTGCCAGCACTTTGGGACAGGGGGCTATTGGCACTGAAGCTTTCTTT,CASTLGQGAIGTEAFF
TRBJ1-2,TRBV15,TRBD1,-,20,TGTGCCACCAGCAGGGGACAGGGGGCTCCAAAAGGGGGTACCAACTATGGCTACACCTTC,CATSRGQGAPKGGTNYGYTF
TRBJ2-1,TRBV29-1,TRBD1,-,16,TGCAGCGTTGGGGGCCGTAAGGACAGGGTTTACAATGAGCAGTTCTTC,CSVGGRKDRVYNEQFF
TRBJ2-3,TRBV6-5,-,-,14,TGTGCCACCTCACCGGGATTTGACACAGATACGCAGTATTTT,CATSPGFDTDTQYF
TRBJ1-1,TRBV7-9,-,-,16,TGTGCCAGCAGCCTATCGCCTTACGCGAGGAGGACTGAAGCTTTCTTT,CASSLSPYARRTEAFF
TRBJ2-3,TRBV28,TRBD2,few,17,TGTGCCAGCAGTTTATCGGTACTAGCGGATTACACAGATACGCAGTATTTT,CASSLSVLADYTDTQYF
TRBJ2-3,TRBV3-1/TRBV3-2,-,-,13,TGTGCCAGCAGCCACTCGTCGAGGATTTCGCAGTATTTT,CASSHSSRISQYF
TRBJ2-3,TRBV5-4,-,once,14,TGTGCCAGCAGCTTTGGAACAAGCGGAGATACGCAGTATTTT,CASSFGTSGDTQYF
TRBJ2-5,TRBV24-1,-,few,15,TGTGCCACCAGTGAGGCTCAGGGAGGCGTGGAGACCCAGTACTTC,CATSEAQGGVETQYF
TRBJ2-5,TRBV5-1,TRBD2,few,14,TGCGCCAGCAGCTTGGTGGGGGGGTCGGAGACCCAGTACTTC,CASSLVGGSETQYF
TRBJ1-3,TRBV12-5,-,-,18,TGTGCTAGTGGTTTGGTACTTAAGGGGGACCTCTCTGGAAACACCATATATTTT,CASGLVLKGDLSGNTIYF
TRBJ1-1,TRBV5-1,-,-,14,TGCGCCAGCAGCCCTCAGGACAGTAGGTCTGAAGCTTTCTTT,CASSPQDSRSEAFF
TRBJ2-3,TRBV7-9,TRBD2,once,17,TGTGCCAGCAGCGTAGGGATGAGCGGGAGTTGGAGAGATACGCAGTATTTT,CASSVGMSGSWRDTQYF
TRBJ2-2,TRBV5-1,TRBD1,-,18,TGCGCCAGCAGCCCCGGGACCTCGGGACAGGGGGACACCGGGGAGCTGTTTTTT,CASSPGTSGQGDTGELFF
TRBJ2-5,TRBV7-3,-,-,14,TGTGCCAGCAGTCTGACTCCGGGGCAAGAGACCCAGTACTTC,CASSLTPGQETQYF
TRBJ1-2,TRBV7-3,-,-,15,TGTGCCAGCAGCTCGGGCCTCGGAGGGGACTATGGCTACACCTTC,CASSSGLGGDYGYTF
TRBJ1-5,TRBV27,-,-,14,TGTGCCAGCAGTTTCGGACGCAGGGATCAGCCCCAGCATTTT,CASSFGRRDQPQHF
TRBJ2-3,TRBV9,TRBD2,-,18,TGTGCCAGCAGCGCACCCGGGACTAGCGGAGGGCCCACAGATACGCAGTATTTT,CASSAPGTSGGPTDTQYF
TRBJ2-1,TRBV28,TRBD1,-,13,TGTGCCAGCAGCAATACAGGGGGCCATGAGCAGTTCTTC,CASSNTGGHEQFF
TRBJ2-5,TRBV19,TRBD1,-,18,TGTGCCAGTAGTATAGTAGGGACAGGGGTTTTTCAAAGGGAGACCCAGTACTTC,CASSIVGTGVFQRETQYF
TRBJ2-7,TRBV7-9,TRBD1,once,14,TGTGCCAGCAGGAAGACAGGGGGCTCCTACGAGCAGTACTTC,CASRKTGGSYEQYF
TRBJ1-1,TRBV29-1,TRBD1,-,15,TGCAGCGTTGAGGAAGACAGGGTAAGGGGCACTGAAGCTTTCTTT,CSVEEDRVRGTEAFF
TRBJ1-1,TRBV6-1,TRBD1,-,15,TGTGCCAGCAGTGAAGATGAGACAGGGGGCACTGAAGCTTTCTTT,CASSEDETGGTEAFF
TRBJ2-2,TRBV6-2/TRBV6-3,TRBD2,-,19,TGTGCCAGCAGTTACATCAACCCCGGGACTAGCGGGAGTACCGGGGAGCTGTTTTTT,CASSYINPGTSGSTGELFF
TRBJ2-7,TRBV7-2,TRBD2,-,14,TGTGCCAGCAGCCTTTGGACTAGCGTCGACGAGCAGTACTTC,CASSLWTSVDEQYF
TRBJ2-7,TRBV6-2/TRBV6-3,TRBD1,-,15,TGTGCCAGCAGTCGAATGGACAGGGGGAACCACGAGCAGTACTTC,CASSRMDRGNHEQYF
TRBJ1-4,TRBV12-5,-,-,13,TGTGCTAGTGGTTTGGTACGGACAGCAAAACTGTTTTTT,CASGLVRTAKLFF
TRBJ1-4,TRBV7-9,TRBD1,-,16,TGTGCCAGCAGCGCTACTGGGACAGTCACTAATGAAAAACTGTTTTTT,CASSATGTVTNEKLFF
TRBJ2-7,TRBV27,-,-,14,TGTGCCAGCAGTAGGGGATCCAATCCCTACGAGCAGTACTTC,CASSRGSNPYEQYF
TRBJ2-3,TRBV29-1,-,-,14,TGCAGCGTTCCTATCAGAGCGTCTTGGGATACGCAGTATTTT,CSVPIRASWDTQYF
TRBJ2-7,TRBV11-2,-,once,15,TGTGCCAGCAGCTTAGGGCAGGTTGCCTCCTACGAGCAGTACTTC,CASSLGQVASYEQYF
TRBJ2-7,TRBV27,-,-,16,TGTGCCAGCAGTAAGATCCCGGGACTTCTTATATACGAGCAGTACTTC,CASSKIPGLLIYEQYF
TRBJ2-4,TRBV24-1,-,-,13,TGTGCCACCAGTGCCCGGACAGTAAACATTCAGTACTTC,CATSARTVNIQYF